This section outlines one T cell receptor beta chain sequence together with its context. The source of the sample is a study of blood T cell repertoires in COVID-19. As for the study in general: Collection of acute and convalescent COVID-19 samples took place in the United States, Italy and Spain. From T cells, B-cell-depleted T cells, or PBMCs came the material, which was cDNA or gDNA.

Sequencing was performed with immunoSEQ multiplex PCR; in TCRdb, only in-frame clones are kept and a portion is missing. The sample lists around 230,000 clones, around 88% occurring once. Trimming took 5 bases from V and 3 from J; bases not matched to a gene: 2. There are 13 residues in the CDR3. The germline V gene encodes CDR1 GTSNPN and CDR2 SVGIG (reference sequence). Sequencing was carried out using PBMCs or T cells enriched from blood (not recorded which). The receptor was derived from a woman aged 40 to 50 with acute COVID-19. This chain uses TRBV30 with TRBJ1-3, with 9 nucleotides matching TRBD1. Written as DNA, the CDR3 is TGTGCCTGGGACAGGGGGTTTGGAAACACCATATATTTT. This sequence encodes CAWDRGFGNTIYF.